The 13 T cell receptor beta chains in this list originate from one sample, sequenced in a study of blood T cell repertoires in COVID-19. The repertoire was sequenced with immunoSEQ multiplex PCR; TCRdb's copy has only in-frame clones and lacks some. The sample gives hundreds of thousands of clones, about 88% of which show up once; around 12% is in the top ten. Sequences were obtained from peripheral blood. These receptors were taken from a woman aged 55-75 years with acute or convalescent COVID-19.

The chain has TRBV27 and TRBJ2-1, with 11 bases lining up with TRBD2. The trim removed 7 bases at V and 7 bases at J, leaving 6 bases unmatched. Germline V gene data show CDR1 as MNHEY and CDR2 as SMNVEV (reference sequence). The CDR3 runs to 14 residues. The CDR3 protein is CASTKTSGINEQFF. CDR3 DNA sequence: TGTGCCAGCACCAAGACTAGCGGGATAAATGAGCAGTTCTTC.

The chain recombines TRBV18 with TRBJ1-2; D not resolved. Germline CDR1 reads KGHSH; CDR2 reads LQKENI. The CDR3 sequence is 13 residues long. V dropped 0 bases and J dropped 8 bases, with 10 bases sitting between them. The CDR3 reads CASSPPSESGYTF. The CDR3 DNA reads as TGTGCCAGCTCACCACCGTCAGAATCCGGCTACACCTTC.

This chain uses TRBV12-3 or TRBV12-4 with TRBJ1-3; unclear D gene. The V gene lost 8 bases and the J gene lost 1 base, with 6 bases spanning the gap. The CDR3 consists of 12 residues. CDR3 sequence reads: CASAGSGNTIYF. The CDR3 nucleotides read TGTGCCAGCGCAGGTTCTGGAAACACCATATATTTT.

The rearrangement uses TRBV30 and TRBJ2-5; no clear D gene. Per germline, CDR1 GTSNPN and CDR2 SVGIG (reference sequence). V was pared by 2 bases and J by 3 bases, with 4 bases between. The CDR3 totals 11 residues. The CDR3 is CAWSTEETQYF. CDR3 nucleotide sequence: TGTGCCTGGAGTACAGAAGAGACCCAGTACTTC.

The DNA of the CDR3 is TGTGCCAGCAGTTACCGCGGGGGGCCTTACAATGAGCAGTTCTTC. It codes for CASSYRGGPYNEQFF. This chain links TRBV6-2 or TRBV6-3 with TRBJ2-1, with 8 bases lining up with TRBD2. V was pared by 2 bases and J by 4 bases, with 4 bases of the junction left unmatched. This CDR3 region has 15 residues. Germline loops: CDR1 MNHEY, CDR2 SVGEGT.

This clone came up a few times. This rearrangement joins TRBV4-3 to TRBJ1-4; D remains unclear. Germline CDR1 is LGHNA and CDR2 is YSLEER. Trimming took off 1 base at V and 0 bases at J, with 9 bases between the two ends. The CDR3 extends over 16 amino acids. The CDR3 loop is CASSQGRAATNEKLFF. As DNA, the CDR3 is TGCGCCAGCAGCCAAGGGCGGGCTGCAACTAATGAAAAACTGTTTTTT.

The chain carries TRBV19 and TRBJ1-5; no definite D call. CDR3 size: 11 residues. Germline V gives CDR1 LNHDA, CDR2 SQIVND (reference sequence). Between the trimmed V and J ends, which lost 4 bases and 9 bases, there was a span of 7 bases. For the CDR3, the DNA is TGTGCCAGTAGTACAGGAATGCCCCAGCATTTT. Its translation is CASSTGMPQHF.

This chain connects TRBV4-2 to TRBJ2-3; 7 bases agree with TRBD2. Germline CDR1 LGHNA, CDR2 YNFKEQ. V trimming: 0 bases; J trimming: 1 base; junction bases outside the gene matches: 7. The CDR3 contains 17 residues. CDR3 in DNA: TGTGCCAGCAGCCAAGAATCGGGCCGGGGGGGCACAGATACGCAGTATTTT. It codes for CASSQESGRGGTDTQYF.

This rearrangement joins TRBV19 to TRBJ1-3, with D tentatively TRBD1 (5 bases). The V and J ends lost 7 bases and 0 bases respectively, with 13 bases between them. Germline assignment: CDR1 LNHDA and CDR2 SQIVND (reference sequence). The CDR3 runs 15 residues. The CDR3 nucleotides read TGTGCCAGTAATGATCCAGGGTACTCTGGAAACACCATATATTTT. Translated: CASNDPGYSGNTIYF.

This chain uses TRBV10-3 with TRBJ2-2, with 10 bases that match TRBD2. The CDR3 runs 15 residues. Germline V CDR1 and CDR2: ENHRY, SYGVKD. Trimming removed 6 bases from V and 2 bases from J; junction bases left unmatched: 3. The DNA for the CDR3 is TGTGCCATCAGGAGCGGGGGGGTTAACACCGGGGAGCTGTTTTTT. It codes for CAIRSGGVNTGELFF.

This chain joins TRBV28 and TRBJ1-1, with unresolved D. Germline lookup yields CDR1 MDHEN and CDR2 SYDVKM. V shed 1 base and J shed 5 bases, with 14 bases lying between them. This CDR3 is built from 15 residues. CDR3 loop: CASSLSSGRNTEAFF. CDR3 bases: TGTGCCAGCAGTTTATCTTCGGGGAGGAATACTGAAGCTTTCTTT.

The CDR3 loop is CASSQDRSGANTDTQYF. CDR3 coding DNA: TGCGCCAGCAGCCAAGACCGGAGCGGAGCCAACACAGATACGCAGTATTTT. V usage is TRBV4-1 and J usage is TRBJ2-3, with D possibly matching TRBD2 (5 bases). Germline CDR1 and CDR2: MGHRA and YSYEKL. V was pared by 0 bases and J by 2 bases, with 15 bases between. There are 17 residues in the CDR3.

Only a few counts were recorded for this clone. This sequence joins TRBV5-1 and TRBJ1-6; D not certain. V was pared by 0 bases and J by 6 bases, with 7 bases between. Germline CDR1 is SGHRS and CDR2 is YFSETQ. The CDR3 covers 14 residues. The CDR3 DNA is TGCGCCAGCAGCTTGGGTGACTTTAATTCACCCCTCCACTTT. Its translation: CASSLGDFNSPLHF.